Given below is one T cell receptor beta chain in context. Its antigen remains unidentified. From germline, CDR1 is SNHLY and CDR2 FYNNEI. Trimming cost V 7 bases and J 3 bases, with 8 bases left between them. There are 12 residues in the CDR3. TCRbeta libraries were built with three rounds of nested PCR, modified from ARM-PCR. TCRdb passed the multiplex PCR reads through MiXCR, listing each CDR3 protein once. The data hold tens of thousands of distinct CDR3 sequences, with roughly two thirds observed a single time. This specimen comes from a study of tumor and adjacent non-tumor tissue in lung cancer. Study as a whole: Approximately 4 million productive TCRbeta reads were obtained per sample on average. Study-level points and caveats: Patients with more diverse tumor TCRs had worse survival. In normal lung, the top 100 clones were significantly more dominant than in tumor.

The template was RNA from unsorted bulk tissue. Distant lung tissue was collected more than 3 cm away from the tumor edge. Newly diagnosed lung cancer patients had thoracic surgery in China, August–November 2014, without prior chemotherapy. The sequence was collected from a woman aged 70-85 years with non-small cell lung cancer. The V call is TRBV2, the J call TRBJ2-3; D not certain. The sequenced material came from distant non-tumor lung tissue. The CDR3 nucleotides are TGTGCCAGCAACCTCCAGACAGATACGCAGTATTTT. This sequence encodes CASNLQTDTQYF.